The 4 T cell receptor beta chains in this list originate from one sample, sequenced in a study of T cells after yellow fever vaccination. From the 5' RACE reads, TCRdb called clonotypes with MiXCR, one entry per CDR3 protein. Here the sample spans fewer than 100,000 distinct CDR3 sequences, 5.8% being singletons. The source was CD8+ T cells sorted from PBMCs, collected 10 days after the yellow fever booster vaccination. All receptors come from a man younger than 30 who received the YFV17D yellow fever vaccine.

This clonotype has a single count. CDR3 bases: TGTGCCTCGGGACAGGTGAATCAGCCCCAGCATTTT. Translated, it gives CASGQVNQPQHF. The V gene is TRBV27, the J gene TRBJ1-5, with 8 positions matching TRBD1. The CDR3 covers 12 residues. Germline values: CDR1 MNHEY, CDR2 SMNVEV (reference sequence). V lost 11 bases and J lost 4; bases outside the gene matches: 4.

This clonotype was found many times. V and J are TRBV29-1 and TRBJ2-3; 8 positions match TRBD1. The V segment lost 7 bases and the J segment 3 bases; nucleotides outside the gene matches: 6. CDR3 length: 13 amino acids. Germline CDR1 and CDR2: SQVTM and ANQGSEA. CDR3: CSGRTGRTDTQYF. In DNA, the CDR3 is TGCAGCGGTAGGACAGGGAGGACAGATACGCAGTATTTT.

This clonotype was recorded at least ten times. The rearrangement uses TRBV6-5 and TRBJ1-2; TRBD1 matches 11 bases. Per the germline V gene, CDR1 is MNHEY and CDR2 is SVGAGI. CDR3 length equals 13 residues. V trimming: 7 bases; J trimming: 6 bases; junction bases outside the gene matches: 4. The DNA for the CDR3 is TGTGCCAGCAATGGGGGACAGGGGGATGGCTACACCTTC. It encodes CASNGGQGDGYTF.

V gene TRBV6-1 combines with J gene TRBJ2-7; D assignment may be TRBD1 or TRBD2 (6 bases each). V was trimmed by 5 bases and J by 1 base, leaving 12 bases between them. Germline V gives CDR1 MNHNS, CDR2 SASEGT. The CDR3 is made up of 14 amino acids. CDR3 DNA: TGTGCCAGCAGTCATAGAGGGGGGTCCTACGAGCAGTACGTC. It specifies CASSHRGGSYEQYV.